A single sample is the source of the 21 T cell receptor beta chains below, sequenced in a study of Ad26.COV2.S vaccination and SARS-CoV-2 variants listed by TCRdb under 2021. What this sample's treatment or condition label stands for: some 19 received Ad26.COV2.S at low or high dose, single or two shots; five or six received placebo; per-sample allocation not given. For vaccine and placebo recipients, repertoires were sequenced using samples collected on day 63 after the first injection. Libraries were constructed by the immunoSEQ multiplex PCR assay. The table comes from immuneACCESS by way of TCRdb, which keeps in-frame sequences with V and J called. Part of the clones is missing from these tables; in studies checked, under half for an unresolved V gene and the rest for unknown reasons. In this sample the table shows about 440,000 clones, 90% of which occur a single time. The ten largest clonotypes hold more than 3.5% of the sample.

Sample: peripheral blood, taken in a trial of Ad26.COV2.S vaccine versus placebo. The receptors were sampled from a person aged 18 to 65 who received the Ad26.COV2.S COVID-19 vaccine or a placebo.

CDR3 sequence reads: CASRTGENSGANVLTF. The DNA of the CDR3 is TGCGCCAGCCGGACAGGGGAAAACTCTGGGGCCAACGTCCTGACTTTC. The V call is TRBV5-1, the J call TRBJ2-6; 9 nucleotides agree with TRBD1. The germline gives CDR1 SGHRS, CDR2 YFSETQ. The CDR3 runs to 16 residues. Trimming removed 7 bases from V and 0 bases from J; junction bases left unmatched: 5.

The V and J genes are TRBV10-3 and TRBJ2-2; tentative D call: TRBD2 (5 bases). CDR1 is ENHRY, CDR2 SYGVKD, per germline. This CDR3 spans 13 amino acids. The germline V and J ends were trimmed by 10 bases and 1 base, with 10 bases remaining between them. CDR3 bases: TGTGCCAGCCGGGGTGGGAACACCGGGGAGCTGTTTTTT. This sequence encodes CASRGGNTGELFF.

This sequence joins TRBV28 and TRBJ2-7; TRBD1 might be the D (6 bases). The CDR3 runs to 12 residues. V lost 5 bases, J lost 4 bases, and 9 bases lay in between. The germline CDR1 and CDR2 sequences are MDHEN and SYDVKM. The CDR3 sequence: CASSKDRYEQYF. The CDR3 bases are TGTGCCAGCAGTAAGGACAGATACGAGCAGTACTTC.

The V and J genes are TRBV7-9 and TRBJ2-7; either TRBD1 or TRBD2 may supply D (5 bases each). The CDR3 totals 12 residues. The germline V and J ends were trimmed by 6 bases and 2 bases, with 8 bases remaining between them. Germline V gene sequence: CDR1 SEHNR, CDR2 FQNEAQ (reference sequence). CDR3 residues: CASSWDPYEQYF. CDR3 in DNA: TGTGCCAGCAGTTGGGACCCCTACGAGCAGTACTTC. Complete variable domain (other parts from reference TRBV7-9 and TRBJ2-7): DTGVSQNPRHKITKRGQNVTFRCDPISEHNRLYWYRQTLGQGPEFLTYFQNEAQLEKSRLLSDRFSAERPKGSFSTLEIQRTEQGDSAMYLCASSWDPYEQYFGPGTRLTVT.

The chain couples TRBV7-9 to TRBJ2-5; perhaps D is TRBD1 or TRBD2 (5 bases each). Trimming shortened V by 4 bases and J by 4 bases, and 13 bases separated the two germline ends. In germline, CDR1 is SEHNR, CDR2 FQNEAQ (reference sequence). There are 14 residues in the CDR3. The CDR3 DNA reads as TGTGCCAGCAGCTCTTCCGGGACCAGAGAGACCCAGTACTTC. Its protein is CASSSSGTRETQYF.

This clone has only one observation. The chain is built from TRBV27 and TRBJ2-7, with unresolved D. Trimming left V 0 bases short and J 7 bases short, with 10 bases between. The CDR3 length is 13 residues. The V gene's germline CDR1 is MNHEY and CDR2 SMNVEV (reference sequence). CDR3 DNA sequence: TGTGCCAGCAGTTTATCACGGTTTGGGGAGCAGTACTTC. Protein: CASSLSRFGEQYF.

This chain connects TRBV6-5 to TRBJ2-2; D not certain. V was pared by 7 bases and J by 2 bases, with 5 bases between. The germline gives CDR1 MNHEY, CDR2 SVGAGI. The CDR3 covers 12 residues. CDR3 loop: CASTFNTGELFF. CDR3 in DNA: TGTGCCAGCACTTTCAACACCGGGGAGCTGTTTTTT.

The V and J genes are TRBV7-2 and TRBJ2-1; 11 positions match TRBD1. The J segment lost 2 bases and the V segment lost 4 bases, leaving 4 bases of the junction unmatched. Germline V lookup: CDR1 SGHTA, CDR2 FQGNSA. This CDR3 is built from 16 residues. CDR3: CASSWGDRGAYNEQFF. The CDR3 DNA is TGTGCCAGCAGCTGGGGGGACAGGGGGGCCTACAATGAGCAGTTCTTC.

This clone was seen once. V usage is TRBV19 and J usage is TRBJ2-3; no clear D. Germline-derived CDR1 and CDR2 are LNHDA and SQIVND (reference sequence). V lost 4 bases, J lost 4 bases, and 3 bases lay in between. This CDR3 spans 11 amino acids. The CDR3 DNA follows: TGTGCCAGTAGTAGCGCAGATACGCAGTATTTT. Its protein product is CASSSADTQYF.

V usage is TRBV19 and J usage is TRBJ2-1; TRBD2 agrees at 7 bases. Germline lookup yields CDR1 LNHDA and CDR2 SQIVND (reference sequence). This CDR3 spans 16 amino acids. With V trimmed by 11 bases and J by 4 bases, 17 bases remained unmatched. CDR3 DNA sequence: TGTGCCTCGGCCCCCCCACCGGGACTACAGTACAATGAGCAGTTCTTC. Translated: CASAPPPGLQYNEQFF.

V usage is TRBV7-9 and J usage is TRBJ2-1; no reliable D call. V shed 5 bases and J shed 3 bases, with 5 bases lying between them. The germline CDR1 and CDR2 sequences are SEHNR and FQNEAQ (reference sequence). CDR3 length: 12 amino acids. CDR3 residues: CASSPDYNEQFF. CDR3 bases: TGTGCCAGCAGCCCGGACTACAATGAGCAGTTCTTC.

V gene TRBV7-3 combines with J gene TRBJ2-1; 12 nucleotides agree with TRBD2. The CDR3 consists of 16 residues. Per germline, CDR1 SGHTA and CDR2 FQGTGA. J gave up 9 bases and V 0 bases, and 6 bases lay outside the gene matches. CDR3 sequence reads: CASSLTLAGGQAEQFF. CDR3 nucleotide sequence: TGTGCCAGCAGCTTAACGCTAGCGGGAGGGCAGGCTGAGCAGTTCTTC.

V usage is TRBV30 and J usage is TRBJ2-7; 8 nucleotides line up with TRBD2. Germline CDR1 is GTSNPN and CDR2 is SVGIG (reference sequence). CDR3 length: 14 residues. Unmatched junction bases numbered 8, after V lost 0 bases and J lost 7 bases. The DNA for the CDR3 is TGTGCCTGGAGTGTGGGAGCGGGAGTAAAAGAGCAGTACTTC. It translates to CAWSVGAGVKEQYF.

In its sample, this clone was seen a few times. The chain has TRBV27 and TRBJ2-7; D is uncertain. Germline V lookup: CDR1 MNHEY, CDR2 SMNVEV (reference sequence). This CDR3 region has 13 residues. Trimming left V 5 bases short and J 2 bases short, with 10 bases between. The CDR3 DNA reads as TGTGCCAGCAGTCGGCTGGGTACCTACGAGCAGTACTTC. Protein sequence: CASSRLGTYEQYF.

The chain recombines TRBV19 with TRBJ2-5; 7 bases are a match to TRBD2. The CDR3 length is 14 residues. Trimming took 4 bases from V and 4 from J; bases not matched to a gene: 6. In germline, CDR1 is LNHDA, CDR2 SQIVND (reference sequence). DNA for the CDR3: TGTGCCAGTAGTACAGGGAGGGGCGGAGAGACCCAGTACTTC. It translates to CASSTGRGGETQYF.

J is TRBJ2-6 and V is TRBV28; D is unresolved. This CDR3 spans 16 amino acids. In germline, CDR1 is MDHEN, CDR2 SYDVKM. V dropped 6 bases and J dropped 1 base, with 13 bases sitting between them. Here the CDR3 reads CASSQGAASGANVLTF. In DNA, the CDR3 is TGTGCCAGCAGCCAAGGTGCCGCATCTGGGGCCAACGTCCTGACTTTC.

This chain links TRBV28 with TRBJ1-4; D may be TRBD1 (6 bases). Germline V lookup: CDR1 MDHEN, CDR2 SYDVKM. V lost 2 bases and J lost 8, with 12 bases in between. CDR3 size: 14 residues. CDR3 in DNA: TGTGCCAGCAGTTTAAGGGACACGGGGGAAAAACTGTTTTTT. This encodes CASSLRDTGEKLFF.

The chain recombines TRBV6-5 with TRBJ1-4; TRBD1 agrees at 7 bases. Germline values: CDR1 MNHEY, CDR2 SVGAGI. The junction had 8 bases not matched to a gene; V was cut back by 11 bases and J by 5 bases. This CDR3 region has 13 residues. CDR3 in DNA: TGTGCCGGATCGGGGACAGCAAATGAAAAACTGTTTTTT. Protein: CAGSGTANEKLFF.

The V and J genes are TRBV10-1 and TRBJ2-2, with D tentatively TRBD2 (6 bases). Germline CDR1 and CDR2: WNHNN and SYGVQD (reference sequence). Trimming took 4 bases from V and 7 from J, leaving 13 bases between them. This CDR3 has 14 amino acids. The CDR3 DNA reads as TGCGCCAGCAGTGTCGGGAGAAGCAACGGGGAGCTGTTTTTT. Translated, it gives CASSVGRSNGELFF.

V usage is TRBV11-2 and J usage is TRBJ2-5; the match to TRBD1 covers 8 bases. The CDR3 covers 12 residues. The J segment lost 5 bases and the V segment lost 5 bases, leaving 1 base of the junction unmatched. The germline CDR1 and CDR2 sequences are SGHAT and FQNNGV. The DNA for the CDR3 is TGTGCCAGCAGCCGGACAGGGGAGACCCAGTACTTC. Translated, it gives CASSRTGETQYF.

The chain is built from TRBV6-5 and TRBJ2-3; the D is unclear. The CDR3 covers 13 residues. Trimming stripped 6 bases from V and 0 bases from J, with 7 bases between. Per the germline V gene, CDR1 is MNHEY and CDR2 is SVGAGI. The CDR3 DNA follows: TGTGCCAGCAGAGCCGCTAGCACAGATACGCAGTATTTT. Translating it yields CASRAASTDTQYF.